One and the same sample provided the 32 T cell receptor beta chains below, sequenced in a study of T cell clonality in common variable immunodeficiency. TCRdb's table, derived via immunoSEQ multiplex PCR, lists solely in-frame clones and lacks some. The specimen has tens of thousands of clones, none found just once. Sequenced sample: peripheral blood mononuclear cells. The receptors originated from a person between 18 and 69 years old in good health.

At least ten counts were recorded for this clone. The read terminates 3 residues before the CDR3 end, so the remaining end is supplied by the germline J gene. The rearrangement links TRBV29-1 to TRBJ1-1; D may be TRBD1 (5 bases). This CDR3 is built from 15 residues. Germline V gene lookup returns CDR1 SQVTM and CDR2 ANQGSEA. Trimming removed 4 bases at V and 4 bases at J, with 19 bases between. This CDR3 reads CSVALGRAGGTEAFF. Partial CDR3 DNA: TGCAGCGTTGCCCTCGGACGGGCGGGGGGCACTGAA.

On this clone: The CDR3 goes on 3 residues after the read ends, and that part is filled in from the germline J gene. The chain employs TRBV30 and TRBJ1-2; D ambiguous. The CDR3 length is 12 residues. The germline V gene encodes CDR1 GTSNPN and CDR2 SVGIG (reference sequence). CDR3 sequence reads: CAWSPRNYDYTF. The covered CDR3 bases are TGTGCCTGGAGTCCTCGGAACTACGAC.

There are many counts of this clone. The sequenced CDR3 bases are TGTGCCAGTAGTATGGCTACGGGGGGAGTAAATACG. It encodes CASSMATGGVNT. In full, the CDR3 reads CASSMATGGVNTQYF. The rearrangement uses TRBV19 and TRBJ2-3, with 7 bases fitting TRBD2. Read coverage stops 3 residues before the CDR3 terminus; the germline J gene supplies the remainder. With 3 bases clipped from V and 7 bases from J, the junction kept 10 bases outside the gene matches. Germline V CDR1 and CDR2: LNHDA, SQIVND (reference sequence). This CDR3 contains 15 residues. The whole variable domain, remainder taken from reference TRBV19 and TRBJ2-3, is DGGITQSPKYLFRKEGQNVTLSCEQNLNHDAMYWYRQDPGQGLRLIYYSQIVNDFQKGDIAEGYSVSREKKESFPLTVTSAQKNPTAFYLCASSMATGGVNTQYFGPGTRLTVL.

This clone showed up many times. Incomplete CDR3 DNA: TGCGCCAGCAGCTTGTTCCGGACAGATACG. This sequence encodes CASSLFRTDT. The complete CDR3 protein is CASSLFRTDTQYF. The rearrangement joins TRBV5-1 to TRBJ2-3; no reliable D call. The DNA ends 3 residues before the CDR3 does, and the rest of the CDR3 is filled in from the germline J gene. Trimming removed 1 base at V and 3 bases at J, with 6 bases between. This CDR3 is 13 amino acids long. Germline CDR1 and CDR2: SGHRS and YFSETQ.

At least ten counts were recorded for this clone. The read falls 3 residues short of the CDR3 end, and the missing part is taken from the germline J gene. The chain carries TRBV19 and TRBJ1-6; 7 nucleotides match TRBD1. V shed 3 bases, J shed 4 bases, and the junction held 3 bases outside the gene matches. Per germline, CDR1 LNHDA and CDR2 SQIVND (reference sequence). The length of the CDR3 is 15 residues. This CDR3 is CASSIGGQYNSPLHF. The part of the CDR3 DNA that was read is TGTGCCAGTAGTATCGGGGGACAGTATAATTCACCC. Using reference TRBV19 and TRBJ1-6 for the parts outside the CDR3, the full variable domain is DGGITQSPKYLFRKEGQNVTLSCEQNLNHDAMYWYRQDPGQGLRLIYYSQIVNDFQKGDIAEGYSVSREKKESFPLTVTSAQKNPTAFYLCASSIGGQYNSPLHFGNGTRLTVT.

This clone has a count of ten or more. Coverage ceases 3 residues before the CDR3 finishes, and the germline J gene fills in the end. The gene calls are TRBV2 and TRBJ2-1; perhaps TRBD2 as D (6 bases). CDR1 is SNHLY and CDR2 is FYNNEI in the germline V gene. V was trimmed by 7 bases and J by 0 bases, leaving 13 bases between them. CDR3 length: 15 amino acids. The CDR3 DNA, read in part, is TGTGCCAGCACCAAATGGGGGGACTCCTACAATGAG. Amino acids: CASTKWGDSYNE. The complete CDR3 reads CASTKWGDSYNEQFF.

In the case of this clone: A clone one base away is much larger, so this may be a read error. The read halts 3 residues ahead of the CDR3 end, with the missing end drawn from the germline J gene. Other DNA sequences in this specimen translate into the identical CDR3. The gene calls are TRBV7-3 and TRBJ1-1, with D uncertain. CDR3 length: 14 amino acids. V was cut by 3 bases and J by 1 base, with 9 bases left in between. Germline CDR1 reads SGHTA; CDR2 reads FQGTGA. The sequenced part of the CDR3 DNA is TGTGCCAGCAGCTTCGGACTGGGGAACACTGAA. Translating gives CASSFGLGNTE. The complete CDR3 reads CASSFGLGNTEAFF.

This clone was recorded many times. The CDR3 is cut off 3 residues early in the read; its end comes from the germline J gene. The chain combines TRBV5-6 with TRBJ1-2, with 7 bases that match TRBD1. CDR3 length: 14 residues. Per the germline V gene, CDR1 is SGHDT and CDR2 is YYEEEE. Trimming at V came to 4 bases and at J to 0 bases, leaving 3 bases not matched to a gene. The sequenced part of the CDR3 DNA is TGTGCCAGCAGCCTCGGGACAGCTAACTATGGC. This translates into CASSLGTANYG. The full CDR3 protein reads CASSLGTANYGYTF.

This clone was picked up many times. The CDR3 DNA, read in part, is TGCGCCAGCAGCTTGGGAGCAGGGGGCTACGAG. Translating gives CASSLGAGGYE. The whole CDR3 protein reads CASSLGAGGYEQYF. The genes are TRBV5-1 and TRBJ2-7, with 7 bases lining up with TRBD1. The read is 3 residues too short to cover the CDR3 end, so that end is filled in from the germline J gene. This CDR3 comprises 14 residues. V was pared by 0 bases and J by 3 bases, with 3 bases of the junction left unmatched. The germline CDR1 and CDR2 sequences are SGHRS and YFSETQ. Based on the CDR3 plus reference TRBV5-1 and TRBJ2-7, the full variable domain is KAGVTQTPRYLIKTRGQQVTLSCSPISGHRSVSWYQQTPGQGLQFLFEYFSETQRNKGNFPGRFSGRQFSNSRSEMNVSTLELGDSALYLCASSLGAGGYEQYFGPGTRLTVT.

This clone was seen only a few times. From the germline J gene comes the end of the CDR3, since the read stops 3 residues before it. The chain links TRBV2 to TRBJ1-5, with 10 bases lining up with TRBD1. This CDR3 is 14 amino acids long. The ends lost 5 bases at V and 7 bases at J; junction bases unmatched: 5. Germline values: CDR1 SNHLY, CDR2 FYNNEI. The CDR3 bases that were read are TGTGCCAGCAGTCGGGACAGGGGCGGGCAGCCC. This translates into CASSRDRGGQP. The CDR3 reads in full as CASSRDRGGQPQHF. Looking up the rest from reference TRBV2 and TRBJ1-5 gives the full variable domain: EPEVTQTPSHQVTQMGQEVILRCVPISNHLYFYWYRQILGQKVEFLVSFYNNEISEKSEIFDDQFSVERPDGSNFTLKIRSTKLEDSAMYFCASSRDRGGQPQHFGDGTRLSIL.

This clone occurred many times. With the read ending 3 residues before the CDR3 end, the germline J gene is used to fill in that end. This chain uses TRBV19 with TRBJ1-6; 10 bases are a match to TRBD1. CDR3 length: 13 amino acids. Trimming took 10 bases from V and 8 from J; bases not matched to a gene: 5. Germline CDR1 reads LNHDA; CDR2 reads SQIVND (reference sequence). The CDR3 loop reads CAISDRGYSPLHF. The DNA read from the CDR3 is TGTGCCATTTCGGACAGGGGGTATTCACCC.

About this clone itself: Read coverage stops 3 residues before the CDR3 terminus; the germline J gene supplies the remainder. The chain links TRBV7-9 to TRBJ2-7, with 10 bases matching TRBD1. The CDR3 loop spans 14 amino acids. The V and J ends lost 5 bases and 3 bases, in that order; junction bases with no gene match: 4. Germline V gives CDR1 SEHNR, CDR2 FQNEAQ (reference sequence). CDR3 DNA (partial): TGTGCCAGCAGCCCCAGGACAGGGGGCTACGAG. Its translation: CASSPRTGGYE. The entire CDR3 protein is CASSPRTGGYEQYF.

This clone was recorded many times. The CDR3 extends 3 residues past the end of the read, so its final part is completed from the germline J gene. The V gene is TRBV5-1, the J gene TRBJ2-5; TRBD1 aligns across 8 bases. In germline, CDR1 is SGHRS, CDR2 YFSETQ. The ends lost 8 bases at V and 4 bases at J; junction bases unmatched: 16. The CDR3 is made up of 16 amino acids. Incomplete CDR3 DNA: TGCGCCAGTAGCCGACAGGGGACTTCGTCTCCAGAGACC. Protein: CASSRQGTSSPET. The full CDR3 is CASSRQGTSSPETQYF.

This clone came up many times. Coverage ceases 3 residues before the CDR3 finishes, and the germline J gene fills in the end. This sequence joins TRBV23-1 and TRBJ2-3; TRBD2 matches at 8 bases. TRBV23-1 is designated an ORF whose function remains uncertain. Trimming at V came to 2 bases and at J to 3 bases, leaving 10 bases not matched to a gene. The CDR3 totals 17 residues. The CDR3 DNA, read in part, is TGCGCCAGCAGTCAACTTACGGGACTAGTTACAACAGATACG. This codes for CASSQLTGLVTTDT. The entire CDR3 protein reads CASSQLTGLVTTDTQYF.

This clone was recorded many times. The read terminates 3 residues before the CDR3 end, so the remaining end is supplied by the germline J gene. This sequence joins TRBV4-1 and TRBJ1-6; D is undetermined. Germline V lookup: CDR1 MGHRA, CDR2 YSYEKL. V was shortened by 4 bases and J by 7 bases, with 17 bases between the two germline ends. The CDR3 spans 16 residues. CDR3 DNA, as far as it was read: TGCGCCAGCAGCCCCGTCGGAGGGCAAGGAAATTCACCC. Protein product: CASSPVGGQGNSP. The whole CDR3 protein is CASSPVGGQGNSPLHF.

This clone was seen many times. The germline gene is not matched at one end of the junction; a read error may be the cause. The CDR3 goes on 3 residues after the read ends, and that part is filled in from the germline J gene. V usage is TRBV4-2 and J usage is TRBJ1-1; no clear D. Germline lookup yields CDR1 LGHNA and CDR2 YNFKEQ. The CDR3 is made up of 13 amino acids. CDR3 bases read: TGCGCCAGCAGCCAAGTAATGAACACTGAA. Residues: CASSQVMNTE. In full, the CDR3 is CASSQVMNTEAFF.

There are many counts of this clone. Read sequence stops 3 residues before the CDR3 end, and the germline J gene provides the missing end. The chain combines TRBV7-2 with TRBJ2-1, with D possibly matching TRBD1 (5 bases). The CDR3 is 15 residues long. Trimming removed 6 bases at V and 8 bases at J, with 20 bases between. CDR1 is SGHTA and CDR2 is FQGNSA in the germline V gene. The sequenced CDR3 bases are TGTGCCAGCAGTCTAAGGGGTCCCCCACAATATGAG. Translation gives CASSLRGPPQYE. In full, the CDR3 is CASSLRGPPQYEQFF.

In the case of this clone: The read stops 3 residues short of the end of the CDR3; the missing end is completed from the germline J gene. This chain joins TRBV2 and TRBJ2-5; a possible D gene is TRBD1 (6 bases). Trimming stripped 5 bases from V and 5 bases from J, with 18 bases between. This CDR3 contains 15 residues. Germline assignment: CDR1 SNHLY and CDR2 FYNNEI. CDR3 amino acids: CASSQQGHSSETQYF. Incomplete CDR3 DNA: TGTGCCAGCAGTCAACAGGGACACTCGAGCGAGACC.

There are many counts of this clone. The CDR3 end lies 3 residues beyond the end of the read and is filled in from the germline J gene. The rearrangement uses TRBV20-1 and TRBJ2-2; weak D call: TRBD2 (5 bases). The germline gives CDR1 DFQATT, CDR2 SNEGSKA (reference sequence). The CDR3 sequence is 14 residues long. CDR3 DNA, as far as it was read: TGCAGTGCTAGTGGAGGACTTTGGAATTCACCG. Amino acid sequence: CSASGGLWNSP. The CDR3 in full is CSASGGLWNSPLFF.

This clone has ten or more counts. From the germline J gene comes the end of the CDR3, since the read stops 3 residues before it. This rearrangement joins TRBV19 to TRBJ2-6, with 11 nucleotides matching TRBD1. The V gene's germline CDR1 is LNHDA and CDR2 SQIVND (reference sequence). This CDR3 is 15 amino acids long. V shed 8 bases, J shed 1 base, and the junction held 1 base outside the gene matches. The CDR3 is CASGQGASGANVLTF. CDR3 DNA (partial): TGTGCCAGTGGACAGGGGGCTTCTGGGGCCAACGTC.

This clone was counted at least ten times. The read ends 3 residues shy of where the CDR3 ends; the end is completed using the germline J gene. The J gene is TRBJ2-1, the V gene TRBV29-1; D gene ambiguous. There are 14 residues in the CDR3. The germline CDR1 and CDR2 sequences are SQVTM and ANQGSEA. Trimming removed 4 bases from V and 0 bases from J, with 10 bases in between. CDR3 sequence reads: CSVGGLLSYNEQFF. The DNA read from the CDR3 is TGCAGCGTTGGTGGTTTACTCTCCTACAATGAG.

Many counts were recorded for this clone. CDR3 region: CASSPGTGGFEQYF. The covered CDR3 bases are TGTGCCAGCAGCCCGGGGACAGGGGGCTTCGAG. The V and J genes are TRBV5-6 and TRBJ2-7; 12 nucleotides line up with TRBD1. The CDR3 end falls 3 residues outside the read, so it is completed with the germline J gene. This CDR3 region has 14 residues. Losses at the gene ends were 4 bases for V and 6 bases for J; bases not matched to a gene: 5. The V gene's germline CDR1 is SGHDT and CDR2 YYEEEE.

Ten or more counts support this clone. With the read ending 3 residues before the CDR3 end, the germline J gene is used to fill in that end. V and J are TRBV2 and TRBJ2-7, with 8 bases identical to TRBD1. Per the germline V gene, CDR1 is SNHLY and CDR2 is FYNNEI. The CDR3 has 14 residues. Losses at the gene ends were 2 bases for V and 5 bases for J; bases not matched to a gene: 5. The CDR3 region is CASSEYRGLDEQYF. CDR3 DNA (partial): TGTGCCAGCAGTGAATACAGGGGGTTGGACGAG.

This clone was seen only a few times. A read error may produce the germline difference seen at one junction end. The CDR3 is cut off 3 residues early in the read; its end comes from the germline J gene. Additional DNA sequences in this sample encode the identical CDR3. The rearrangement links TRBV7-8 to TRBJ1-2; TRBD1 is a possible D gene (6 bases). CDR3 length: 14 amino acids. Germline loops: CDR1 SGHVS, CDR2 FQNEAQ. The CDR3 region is CASRAGGGDYGYTF. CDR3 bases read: TGTGCTAGCAGAGCGGGCGGGGGCGACTATGGC.

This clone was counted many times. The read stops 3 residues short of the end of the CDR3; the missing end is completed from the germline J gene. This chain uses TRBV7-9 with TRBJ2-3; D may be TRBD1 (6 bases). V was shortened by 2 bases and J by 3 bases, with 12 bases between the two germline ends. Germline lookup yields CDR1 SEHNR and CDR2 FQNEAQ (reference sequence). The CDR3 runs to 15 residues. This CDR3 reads CASSLFTGLTDTQYF. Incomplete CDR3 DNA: TGTGCCAGCAGCTTATTCACAGGGTTGACAGATACG.

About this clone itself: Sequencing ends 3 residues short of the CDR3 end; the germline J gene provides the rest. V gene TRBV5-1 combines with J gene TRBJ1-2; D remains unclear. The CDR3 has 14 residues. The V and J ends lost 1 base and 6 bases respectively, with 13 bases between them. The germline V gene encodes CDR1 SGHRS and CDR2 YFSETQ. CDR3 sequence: CASSLRAGSDGYTF. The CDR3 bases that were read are TGCGCCAGCAGCTTGCGAGCGGGAAGTGATGGC.

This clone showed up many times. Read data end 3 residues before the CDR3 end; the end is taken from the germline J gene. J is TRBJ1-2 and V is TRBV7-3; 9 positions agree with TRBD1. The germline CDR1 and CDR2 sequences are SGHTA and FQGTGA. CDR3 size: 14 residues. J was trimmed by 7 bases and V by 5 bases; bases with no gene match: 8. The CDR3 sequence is CASSEGGQGSGYTF. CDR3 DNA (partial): TGTGCCAGCAGCGAAGGGGGACAGGGCTCTGGC.

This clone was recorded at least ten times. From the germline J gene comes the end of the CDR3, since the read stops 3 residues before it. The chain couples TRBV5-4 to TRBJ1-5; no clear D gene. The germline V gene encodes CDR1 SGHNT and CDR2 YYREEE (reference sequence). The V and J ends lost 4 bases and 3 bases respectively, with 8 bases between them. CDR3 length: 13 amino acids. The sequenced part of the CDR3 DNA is TGTGCCAGCAGCCCAGAAGTCAATCAGCCC. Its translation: CASSPEVNQP. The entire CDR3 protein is CASSPEVNQPQHF.

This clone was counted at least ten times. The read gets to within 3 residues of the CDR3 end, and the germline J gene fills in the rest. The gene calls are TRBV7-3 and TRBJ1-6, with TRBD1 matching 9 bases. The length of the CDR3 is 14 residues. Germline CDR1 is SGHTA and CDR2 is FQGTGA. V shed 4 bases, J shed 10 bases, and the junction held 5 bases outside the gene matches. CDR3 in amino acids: CASSSTGGGSPLHF. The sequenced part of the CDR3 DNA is TGTGCCAGCAGCTCTACAGGGGGCGGATCACCC.

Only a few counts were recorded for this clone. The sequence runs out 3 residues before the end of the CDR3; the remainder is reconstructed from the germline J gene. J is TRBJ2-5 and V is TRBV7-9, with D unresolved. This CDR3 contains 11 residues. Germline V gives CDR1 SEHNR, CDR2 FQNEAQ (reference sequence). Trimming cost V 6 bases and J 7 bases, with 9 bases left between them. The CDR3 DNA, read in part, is TGTGCCAGCAGTGCAACCGGGACC. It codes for CASSATGT. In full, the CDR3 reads CASSATGTQYF. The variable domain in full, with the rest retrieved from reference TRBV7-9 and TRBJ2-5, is DTGVSQNPRHKITKRGQNVTFRCDPISEHNRLYWYRQTLGQGPEFLTYFQNEAQLEKSRLLSDRFSAERPKGSFSTLEIQRTEQGDSAMYLCASSATGTQYFGPGTRLLVL.

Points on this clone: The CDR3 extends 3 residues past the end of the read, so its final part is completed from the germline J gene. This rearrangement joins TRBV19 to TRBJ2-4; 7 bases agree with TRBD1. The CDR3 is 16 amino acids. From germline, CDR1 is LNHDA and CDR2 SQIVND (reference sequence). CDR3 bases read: TGTGCCAGTAGTATAAAAAGGGACAGTCGACAGGAGACT. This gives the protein CASSIKRDSRQET. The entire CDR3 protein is CASSIKRDSRQETQYF. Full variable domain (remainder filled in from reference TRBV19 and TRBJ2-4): DGGITQSPKYLFRKEGQNVTLSCEQNLNHDAMYWYRQDPGQGLRLIYYSQIVNDFQKGDIAEGYSVSREKKESFPLTVTSAQKNPTAFYLCASSIKRDSRQETQYFGAGTRLSVL.

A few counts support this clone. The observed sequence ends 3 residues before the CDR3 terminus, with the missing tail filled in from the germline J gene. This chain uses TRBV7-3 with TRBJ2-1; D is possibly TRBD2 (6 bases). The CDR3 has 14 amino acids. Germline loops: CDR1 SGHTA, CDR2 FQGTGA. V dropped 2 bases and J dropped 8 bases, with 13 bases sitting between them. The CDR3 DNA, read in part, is TGTGCCAGCAGCTTAGTCTTCGGAGGGGATGAG. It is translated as CASSLVFGGDE. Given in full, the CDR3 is CASSLVFGGDEQFF.